This T cell receptor (beta chain) came from a study of cytomegalovirus exposure and HLA in healthy donors. On the study more broadly: Earlier results showed 90 million to 120 million unique TCR beta sequences derived from approximately 180 million T cells. An early release of data contained 80 million to 85 million unique TCRs, which came from HLA-typed donors.

Study findings and constraints: Later on, an analysis tied over 15,000 TCR beta sequences to HLA alleles at 0.05 false discovery rate. Across donors, presence/absence analyses took sequencing depth to be roughly uniform.

V lost 3 bases and J lost 6; bases outside the gene matches: 6. The CDR3 length is 14 residues. From germline, CDR1 is MDHEN and CDR2 SYDVKM. As for this clone: Its antigen is undetermined.

PCR primers comprised 60 Vbeta and 13 Jbeta primers. Method: immunoSEQ multiplex PCR; TCRdb's copy keeps in-frame clones and lacks some. The top ten clones hold around 2% of a sample with about 190,000 clones, about 86% of them seen once. This receptor was identified in a young woman in good health and CMV-seropositive. Source material: PBMCs. This rearrangement joins TRBV28 to TRBJ2-7, with 9 bases fitting TRBD2. This chain's CDR3 is CASSFSAGGGEQYF. The CDR3 nucleotides read TGTGCCAGCAGTTTCTCCGCGGGAGGGGGCGAGCAGTACTTC.